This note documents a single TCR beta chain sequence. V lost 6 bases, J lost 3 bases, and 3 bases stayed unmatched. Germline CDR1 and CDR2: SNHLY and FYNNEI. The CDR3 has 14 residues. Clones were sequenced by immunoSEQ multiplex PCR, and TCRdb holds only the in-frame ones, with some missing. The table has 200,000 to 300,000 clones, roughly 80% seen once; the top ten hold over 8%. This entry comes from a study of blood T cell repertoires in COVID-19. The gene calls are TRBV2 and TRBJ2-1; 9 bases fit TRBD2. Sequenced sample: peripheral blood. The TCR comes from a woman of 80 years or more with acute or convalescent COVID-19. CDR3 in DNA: TGTGCCAGCAGGAAGCGGGGGGTCTACAATGAGCAGTTCTTC. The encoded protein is CASRKRGVYNEQFF.